Below, one T cell receptor (beta chain) is given with its context. From germline, CDR1 is SGHAT and CDR2 FQDESV (reference sequence). The length of the CDR3 is 12 residues. V shed 3 bases and J shed 6 bases, with 5 bases lying between them. This sample was included in a study of T cell changes during pregnancy in multiple sclerosis. The method was immunoSEQ multiplex PCR; TCRdb's version includes in-frame clones alone and lacks a portion of them. Here the sample spans 55,000 to 70,000 clones, less than 90% being singletons. Sequencing used CD4+ T cells from peripheral blood mononuclear cells, obtained in the third trimester of pregnancy. The V gene is TRBV11-1, the J gene TRBJ2-2, with D uncertain. This sequence originates from a female donor with multiple sclerosis, enrolled in a pregnancy study. As DNA, the CDR3 is TGTGCCAGCAGCTTTTTATCCGGGGAGCTGTTTTTT. Protein sequence: CASSFLSGELFF. The entire variable domain, with the rest obtained from reference TRBV11-1 and TRBJ2-2, is as follows: EAEVAQSPRYKITEKSQAVAFWCDPISGHATLYWYRQILGQGPELLVQFQDESVVDDSQLPKDRFSAERLKGVDSTLKIQPAELGDSAMYLCASSFLSGELFFGEGSRLTVL.